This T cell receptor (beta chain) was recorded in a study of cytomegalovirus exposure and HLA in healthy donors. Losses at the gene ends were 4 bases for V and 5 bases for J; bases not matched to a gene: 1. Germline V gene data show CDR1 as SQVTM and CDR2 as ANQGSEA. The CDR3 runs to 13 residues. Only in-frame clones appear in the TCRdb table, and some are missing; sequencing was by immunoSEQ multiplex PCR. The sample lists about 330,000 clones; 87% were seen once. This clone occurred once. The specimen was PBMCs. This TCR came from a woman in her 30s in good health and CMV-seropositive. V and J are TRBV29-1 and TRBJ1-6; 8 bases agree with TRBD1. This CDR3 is CSVAGGNNSPLHF. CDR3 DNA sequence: TGCAGCGTTGCAGGGGGCAATAATTCACCCCTCCACTTT.